The 15 T cell receptor beta chains listed next were all sequenced from one sample in a study of T cell clusters in autoimmune cytopenias. TRB was amplified from approximately 230 ng of peripheral blood genomic DNA per sample. TRB was amplified by touch-down multiplex PCR, primer pools A and B combined. From its re-call of the multiplex PCR reads, TCRdb lists each CDR3 protein once, without DNA. The sample totals under 8,500 distinct CDR3 sequences. The sample was peripheral blood. Receptor source: a human donor with an autoimmune cytopenia or autoimmune hepatitis (not recorded which).

The genes are TRBV6-1 and TRBJ1-5; TCRdb's D call, TRBD1, is unchecked because there is no DNA. This CDR3 has 14 residues. The germline CDR1 and CDR2 sequences are MNHNS and SASEGT. The CDR3 is CASRPGAGSRPQHF.

The chain has TRBV7-9 and TRBJ2-2; TCRdb's assignment of TRBD1 cannot be checked, as there is no DNA. Germline loops: CDR1 SEHNR, CDR2 FQNEAQ (reference sequence). This CDR3 has 18 amino acids. This chain's CDR3 is CASSPKGAGASNTGELFF.

This clonotype is called medium-sized based on its frequency. The rearrangement joins TRBV29-1 to TRBJ2-3. The CDR3 is made up of 13 amino acids. Germline lookup yields CDR1 SQVTM and CDR2 ANQGSEA. CDR3 in amino acids: CSVGVRRTDTQYF.

The V gene is TRBV2, the J gene TRBJ2-1. Germline loops: CDR1 SNHLY, CDR2 FYNNEI. CDR3 length equals 12 residues. Here the CDR3 reads CASSEQQSEQFF.

CDR3: CASTRVAASYNEQFF. This chain links TRBV27 with TRBJ2-1; TCRdb's D call of TRBD2 is untestable without DNA. CDR1 is MNHEY, CDR2 SMNVEV, per germline (reference sequence). This CDR3 spans 15 amino acids.

This sequence joins TRBV5-4 and TRBJ1-4; the TCRdb call, TRBD1, lacks DNA for checking. Germline V gene lookup returns CDR1 SGHNT and CDR2 YYREEE (reference sequence). The length of the CDR3 is 15 residues. CDR3 sequence: CASSVGGPGNEKLFF.

In terms of frequency, this clonotype is medium-sized (0.01 to 0.1%). The chain has TRBV29-1 and TRBJ2-1; TCRdb selects TRBD1, and the lack of DNA leaves this call unchecked. The CDR3 extends over 14 amino acids. The germline gives CDR1 SQVTM, CDR2 ANQGSEA. The CDR3 loop is CSGAGGEPYNEQFF.

The chain uses TRBV30 and TRBJ2-7; no DNA is available, so the TRBD1 call from TCRdb remains unchecked. This CDR3 is built from 14 residues. From germline, CDR1 is GTSNPN and CDR2 SVGIG (reference sequence). CDR3 residues: CAWSSDRVRYEQYF.

This chain connects TRBV12-3 or TRBV12-4 to TRBJ2-7; absent DNA, TCRdb's TRBD1 call cannot be checked. The CDR3 is 16 residues long. CDR3 residues: CASSRSGKGSSYEQYF.

The CDR3 loop reads CATRRGGVNTEAFF. The genes are TRBV19 and TRBJ1-1; no DNA is available, so the TRBD1 call from TCRdb remains unchecked. Germline CDR1 LNHDA, CDR2 SQIVND (reference sequence). This CDR3 is built from 14 residues.

By frequency, this clonotype registers medium-sized (0.01 to 0.1%). V is TRBV30 and J is TRBJ1-2; the TCRdb D gene call, TRBD1, has no DNA to confirm it. This CDR3 has 15 residues. The germline V gene encodes CDR1 GTSNPN and CDR2 SVGIG (reference sequence). The CDR3 sequence is CAGPRTGSIGYGYTF.

The chain employs TRBV20-1 and TRBJ1-5; with no DNA, the TCRdb D assignment of TRBD1 cannot be verified. The CDR3 contains 13 residues. Germline V gene lookup returns CDR1 DFQATT and CDR2 SNEGSKA (reference sequence). CDR3 protein: CSARQGVSQPQHF.

This clonotype is classed as medium-sized by frequency. The chain has TRBV12-3 or TRBV12-4 and TRBJ2-3; TCRdb's D gene call, TRBD2, goes unchecked for lack of DNA. This CDR3 has 14 amino acids. The CDR3 loop reads CASSPTSGGYTQYF.

The chain is built from TRBV11-1 and TRBJ2-2. The CDR3 is 14 amino acids. CDR1 is SGHAT and CDR2 is FQDESV in the germline V gene (reference sequence). CDR3 amino acids: CASRLAPNTGELFF.

This chain uses TRBV6-5 with TRBJ1-2; TCRdb designates TRBD1, a call that cannot be tested without DNA. The CDR3 has 14 amino acids. CDR1 MNHEY and CDR2 SVGAGI come from the germline V gene. The CDR3 is CASSGTGDNYGYTF.